Described below is a single T cell receptor beta chain sequence and its context. This record comes from a study of technical replicates of blood from several donors. Looked up from germline, CDR1 is LNHNV and CDR2 is YYDKDF (reference sequence). V was pared by 5 bases and J by 0 bases, with 11 bases between. The CDR3 extends over 15 amino acids. Data came from immunoSEQ multiplex PCR; TCRdb stores just in-frame clones and leaves some out. The sample holds tens of thousands of clones; roughly 98% are singletons and the top ten take around 0.15%. The chain has TRBV15 and TRBJ1-5; D call uncertain. The sample comprised T cells isolated from PBMCs. This TCR was recovered from a human donor in good health. This chain's CDR3 is CATSLSKYSNQPQHF. CDR3 in DNA: TGTGCCACCAGCTTGAGTAAATATAGCAATCAGCCCCAGCATTTT. The whole variable domain, filled in from reference TRBV15 and TRBJ1-5, reads DAMVIQNPRYQVTQFGKPVTLSCSQTLNHNVMYWYQQKSSQAPKLLFHYYDKDFNNEADTPDNFQSRRPNTSFCFLDIRSPGLGDTAMYLCATSLSKYSNQPQHFGDGTRLSIL.